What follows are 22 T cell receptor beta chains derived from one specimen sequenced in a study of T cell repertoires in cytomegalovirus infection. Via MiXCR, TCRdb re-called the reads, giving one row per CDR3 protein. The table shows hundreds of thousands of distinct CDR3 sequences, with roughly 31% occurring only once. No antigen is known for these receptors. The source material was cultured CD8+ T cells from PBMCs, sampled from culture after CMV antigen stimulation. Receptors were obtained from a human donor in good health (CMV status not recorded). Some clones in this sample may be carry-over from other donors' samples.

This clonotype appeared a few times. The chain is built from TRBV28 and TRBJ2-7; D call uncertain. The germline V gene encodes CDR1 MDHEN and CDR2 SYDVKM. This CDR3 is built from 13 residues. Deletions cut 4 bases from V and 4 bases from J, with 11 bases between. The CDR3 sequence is CASSSEVEYEQYV. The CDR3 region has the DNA TGTGCCAGCAGTTCTGAGGTTGAATACGAGCAGTACGTC.

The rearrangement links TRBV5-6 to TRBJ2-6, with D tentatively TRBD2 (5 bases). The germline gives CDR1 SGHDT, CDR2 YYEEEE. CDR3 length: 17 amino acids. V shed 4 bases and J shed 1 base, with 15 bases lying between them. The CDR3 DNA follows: TGTGCCAGCAGCCATTCCCGGGGTAGGTCTGGGGCCAACGTCCTGACTTTC. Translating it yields CASSHSRGRSGANVLTF.

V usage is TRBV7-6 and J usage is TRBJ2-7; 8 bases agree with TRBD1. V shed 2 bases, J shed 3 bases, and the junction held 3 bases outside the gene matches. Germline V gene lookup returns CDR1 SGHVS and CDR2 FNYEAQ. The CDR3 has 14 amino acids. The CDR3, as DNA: TGTGCCAGCAGCTTATCGACAGGGGACTACGAGCAGTACTTC. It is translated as CASSLSTGDYEQYF.

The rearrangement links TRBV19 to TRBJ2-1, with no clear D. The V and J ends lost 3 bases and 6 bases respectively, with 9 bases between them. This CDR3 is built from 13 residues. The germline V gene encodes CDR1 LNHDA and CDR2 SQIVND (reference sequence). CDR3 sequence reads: CASSMPSANEQFF. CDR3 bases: TGTGCCAGTAGTATGCCCAGTGCCAATGAGCAGTTCTTC.

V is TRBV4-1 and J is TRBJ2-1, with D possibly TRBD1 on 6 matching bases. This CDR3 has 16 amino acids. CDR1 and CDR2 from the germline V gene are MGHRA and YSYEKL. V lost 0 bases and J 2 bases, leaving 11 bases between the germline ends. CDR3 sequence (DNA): TGCGCCAGCAGCCAAGATGGGCAGGGGCCCTACAATGAGCAGTTCTTC. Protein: CASSQDGQGPYNEQFF.

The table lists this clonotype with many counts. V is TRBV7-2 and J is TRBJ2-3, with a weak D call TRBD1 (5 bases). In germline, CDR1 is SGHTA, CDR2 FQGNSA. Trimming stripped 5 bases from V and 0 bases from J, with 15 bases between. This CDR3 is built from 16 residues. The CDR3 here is CASSPQGPFSTDTQYF. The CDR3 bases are TGTGCCAGCAGCCCCCAGGGTCCATTTAGCACAGATACGCAGTATTTT.

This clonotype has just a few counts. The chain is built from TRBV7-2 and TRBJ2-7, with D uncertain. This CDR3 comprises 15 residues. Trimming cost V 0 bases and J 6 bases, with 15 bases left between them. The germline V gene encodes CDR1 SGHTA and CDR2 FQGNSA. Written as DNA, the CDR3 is TGTGCCAGCAGCTTAGCCCTTCCAGGCTGGGGCGAGCAGTACTTC. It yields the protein CASSLALPGWGEQYF.

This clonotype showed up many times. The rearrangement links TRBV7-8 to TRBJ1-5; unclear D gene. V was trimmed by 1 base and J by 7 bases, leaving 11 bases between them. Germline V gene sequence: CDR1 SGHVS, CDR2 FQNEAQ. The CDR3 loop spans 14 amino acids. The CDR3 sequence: CASSLEWGPQPQHF. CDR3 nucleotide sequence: TGTGCCAGCAGCTTAGAGTGGGGTCCCCAGCCCCAGCATTTT.

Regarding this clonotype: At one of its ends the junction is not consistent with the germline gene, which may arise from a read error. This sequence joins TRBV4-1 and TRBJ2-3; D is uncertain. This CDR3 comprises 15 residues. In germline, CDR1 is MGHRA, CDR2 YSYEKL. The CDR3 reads CASSQAVSVAETQYF. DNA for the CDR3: TGCGCCAGCAGCCAAGCTGTTAGTGTGGCAGAAACGCAGTATTTT.

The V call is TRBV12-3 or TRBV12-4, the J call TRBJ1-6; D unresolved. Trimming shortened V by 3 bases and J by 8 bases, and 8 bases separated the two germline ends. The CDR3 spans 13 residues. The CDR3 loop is CASSFSGYSPLHF. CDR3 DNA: TGTGCCAGCAGTTTCTCAGGATATTCACCCCTCCACTTT.

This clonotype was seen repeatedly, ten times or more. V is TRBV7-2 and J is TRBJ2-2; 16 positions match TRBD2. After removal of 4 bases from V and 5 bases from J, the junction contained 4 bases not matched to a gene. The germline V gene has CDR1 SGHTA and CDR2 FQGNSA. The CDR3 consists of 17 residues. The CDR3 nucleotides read TGTGCCAGCAGCTCGGGACTAGCGGGGGGGCTGACCGGGGAGCTGTTTTTT. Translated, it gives CASSSGLAGGLTGELFF.

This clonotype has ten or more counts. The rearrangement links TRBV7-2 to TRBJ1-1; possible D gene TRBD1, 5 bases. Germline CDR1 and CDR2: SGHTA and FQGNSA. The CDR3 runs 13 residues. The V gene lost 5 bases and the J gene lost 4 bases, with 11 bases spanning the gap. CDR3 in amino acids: CASSQGLLTEAFF. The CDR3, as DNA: TGTGCCAGCAGCCAGGGACTGCTCACTGAAGCTTTCTTT.

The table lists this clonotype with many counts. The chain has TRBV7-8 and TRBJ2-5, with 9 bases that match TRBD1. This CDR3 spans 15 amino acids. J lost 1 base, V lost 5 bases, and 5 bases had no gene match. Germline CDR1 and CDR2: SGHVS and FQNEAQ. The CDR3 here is CASSEWTGAQETQYF. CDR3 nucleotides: TGTGCCAGCAGCGAATGGACAGGGGCCCAAGAGACCCAGTACTTC.

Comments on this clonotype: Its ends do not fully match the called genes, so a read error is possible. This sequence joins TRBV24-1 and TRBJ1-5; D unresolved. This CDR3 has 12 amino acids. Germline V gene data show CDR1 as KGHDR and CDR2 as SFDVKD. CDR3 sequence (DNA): TGTGCCACCGGTGAAGGAGGTCAGCCCCAGCATTTT. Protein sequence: CATGEGGQPQHF.

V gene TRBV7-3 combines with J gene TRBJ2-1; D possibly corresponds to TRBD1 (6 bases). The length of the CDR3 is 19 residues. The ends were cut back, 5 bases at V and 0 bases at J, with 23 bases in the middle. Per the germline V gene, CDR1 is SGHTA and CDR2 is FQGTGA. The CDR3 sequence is CASSPGYVTGITSYNEQFF. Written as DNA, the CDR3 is TGTGCCAGCAGCCCGGGTTATGTGACAGGTATTACCTCCTACAATGAGCAGTTCTTC.

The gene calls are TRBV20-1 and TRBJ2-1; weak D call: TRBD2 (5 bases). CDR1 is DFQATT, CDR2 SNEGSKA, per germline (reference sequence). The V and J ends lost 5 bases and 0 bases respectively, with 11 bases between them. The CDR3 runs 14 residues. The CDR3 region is CSASTGSSYNEQFF. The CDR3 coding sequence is TGCAGTGCTTCGACGGGGAGCTCCTACAATGAGCAGTTCTTC.

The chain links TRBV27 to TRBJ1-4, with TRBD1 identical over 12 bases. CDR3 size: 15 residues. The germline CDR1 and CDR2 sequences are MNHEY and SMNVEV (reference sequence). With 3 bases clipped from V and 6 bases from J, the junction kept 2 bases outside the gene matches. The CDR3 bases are TGTGCCAGCAGTTTTGGGACAGGGGGCGATGAAAAACTGTTTTTT. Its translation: CASSFGTGGDEKLFF.

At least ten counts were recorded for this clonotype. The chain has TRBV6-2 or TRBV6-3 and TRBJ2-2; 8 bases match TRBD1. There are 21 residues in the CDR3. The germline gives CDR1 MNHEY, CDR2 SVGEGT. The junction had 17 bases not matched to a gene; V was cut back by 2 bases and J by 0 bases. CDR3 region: CASSYPYPYPGQGTNTGELFF. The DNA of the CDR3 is TGTGCCAGCAGTTACCCCTACCCATACCCTGGACAGGGAACGAACACCGGGGAGCTGTTTTTT.

The CDR3 loop reads CASSPRTRGIGEQYF. The CDR3 coding sequence is TGCGCCAGCAGCCCTCGGACTCGAGGAATCGGCGAGCAGTACTTC. The chain recombines TRBV5-1 with TRBJ2-7; possibly TRBD2 for D (5 bases). V was trimmed by 4 bases and J by 6 bases, leaving 20 bases between them. CDR1 SGHRS and CDR2 YFSETQ come from the germline V gene. The CDR3 covers 15 residues. Full variable domain (outside the CDR3, taken from reference TRBV5-1 and TRBJ2-7): KAGVTQTPRYLIKTRGQQVTLSCSPISGHRSVSWYQQTPGQGLQFLFEYFSETQRNKGNFPGRFSGRQFSNSRSEMNVSTLELGDSALYLCASSPRTRGIGEQYFGPGTRLTVT.

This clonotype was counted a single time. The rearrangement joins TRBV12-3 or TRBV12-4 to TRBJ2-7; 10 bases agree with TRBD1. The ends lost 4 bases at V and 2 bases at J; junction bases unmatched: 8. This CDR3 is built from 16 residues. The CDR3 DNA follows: TGTGCCAGCAGTTCCTGGGACAGGGGACTTGCCTACGAGCAGTACTTC. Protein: CASSSWDRGLAYEQYF.

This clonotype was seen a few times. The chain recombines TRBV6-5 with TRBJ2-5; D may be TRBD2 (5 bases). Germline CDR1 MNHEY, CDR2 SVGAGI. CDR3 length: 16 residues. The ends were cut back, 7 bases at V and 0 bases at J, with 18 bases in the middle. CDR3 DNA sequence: TGTGCCAGCACCGACTACCGGGCTCCGTACCAAGAGACCCAGTACTTC. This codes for CASTDYRAPYQETQYF.

The CDR3 here is CASSFLRVDNSPLHF. The CDR3 DNA follows: TGTGCCAGCAGCTTCCTCAGGGTTGATAATTCACCCCTCCACTTT. V is TRBV7-9 and J is TRBJ1-6, with D possibly TRBD1 on 5 matching bases. This CDR3 is 15 amino acids long. Trimming stripped 3 bases from V and 5 bases from J, with 11 bases between. The germline V gene has CDR1 SEHNR and CDR2 FQNEAQ (reference sequence).